In this sample, the clone carrying this T cell receptor (beta chain) turned up a few times. What it recognizes is unknown. This specimen belongs to a study of beta chain features in type 1 diabetes. Overall study findings and caveats: Unsettled here was the matter of whether HLA type influences TCRB rearrangement. The study found moderately but significantly shorter TCRB CDR3s in all four CD4+ subsets of Type 1 diabetes patients. Fewer insertions but more deletions were seen at VDJ junctions in type 1 diabetes patients.

CDR3 size: 17 residues. Germline assignment: CDR1 SGHNT and CDR2 YYREEE (reference sequence). Deletions cut 0 bases from V and 4 bases from J, with 16 bases between. The authors reverse transcribed all of the isolated RNA, so sequencing captured expressed TCRB transcripts. Read counts averaged roughly 3.7 million for samples of naive, central memory and regulatory T cells. Libraries were prepared by immunoSEQ multiplex PCR; TCRdb keeps only in-frame clonotypes and omits some of them. The table shows approximately 100,000 clones, with under 30% occurring only once. V usage is TRBV5-4 and J usage is TRBJ2-2; TRBD2 is a possible D gene (6 bases). This clonotype was obtained from a woman between 18 and 29 years old with type 1 diabetes. Sequenced: central memory CD4+ T cells from blood. CDR3 sequence (DNA): TGTGCCAGCAGCTTGGTTCGTATCGGGAGTACCACCGGGGAGCTGTTTTTT. Its protein product is CASSLVRIGSTTGELFF. Variable domain in full (rest from reference TRBV5-4 and TRBJ2-2): ETGVTQSPTHLIKTRGQQVTLRCSSQSGHNTVSWYQQALGQGPQFIFQYYREEENGRGNFPPRFSGLQFPNYSSELNVNALELDDSALYLCASSLVRIGSTTGELFFGEGSRLTVL.